This T cell receptor (beta chain) was identified during a study of T-cell reconstitution after alpha-beta-depleted transplantation in children. Germline lookup yields CDR1 DFQATT and CDR2 SNEGSKA (reference sequence). This CDR3 has 18 residues. The V end was cut by 2 bases, the J end by 4 bases, with 25 bases between. Construction of the TCRbeta library involved unique molecular identifiers. TCRdb called the PCR reads again in MiXCR, with one record for every CDR3 protein. This sample has roughly 590,000 distinct CDR3 sequences, with approximately 15% found just once. This clonotype was seen a few times.

Sequenced here: PBMCs from the stem cell graft donor, sampled from the stem cell graft. The chain recombines TRBV20-1 with TRBJ2-3, with D unresolved. The receptor was isolated from a human donor who donated a stem cell graft to a child with acute myeloid leukemia. In nucleotides, the CDR3 is TGCAGTGCTAGACTACTCCAAACGATTCTAGAAGATTCAGATACGCAGTATTTT. Protein product: CSARLLQTILEDSDTQYF.